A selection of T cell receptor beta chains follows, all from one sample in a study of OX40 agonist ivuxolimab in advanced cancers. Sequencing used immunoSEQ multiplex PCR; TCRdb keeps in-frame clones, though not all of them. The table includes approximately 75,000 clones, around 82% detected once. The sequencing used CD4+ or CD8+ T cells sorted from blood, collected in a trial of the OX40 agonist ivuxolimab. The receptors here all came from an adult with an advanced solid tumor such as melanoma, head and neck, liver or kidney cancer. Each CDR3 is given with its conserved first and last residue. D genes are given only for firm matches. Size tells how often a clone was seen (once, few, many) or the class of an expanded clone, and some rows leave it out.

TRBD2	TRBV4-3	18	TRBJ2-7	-	CASSQDQWLAGSSYEQYF	TGCGCCAGCAGCCAAGATCAATGGCTAGCGGGTTCCTCCTACGAGCAGTACTTC
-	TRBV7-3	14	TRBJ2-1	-	CASSPSGAYNEQFF	TGTGCCAGCAGCCCCTCGGGAGCATACAATGAGCAGTTCTTC
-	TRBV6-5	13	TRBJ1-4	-	CASSYDAGEKLFF	TGTGCCAGCAGTTACGACGCCGGAGAAAAACTGTTTTTT
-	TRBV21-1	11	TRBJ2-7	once	CGFPRGYEQYF	TGTGGGTTCCCAAGGGGCTACGAGCAGTACTTC
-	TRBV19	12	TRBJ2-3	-	CASSISKGSQYF	TGTGCCAGTAGTATATCTAAGGGGTCCCAGTATTTT
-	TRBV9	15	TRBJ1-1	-	CASSVLTGTDTEAFF	TGTGCCAGCAGCGTATTAACAGGGACGGACACTGAAGCTTTCTTT
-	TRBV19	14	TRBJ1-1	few	CASSINGWDTEAFF	TGTGCCAGTAGTATAAACGGGTGGGACACTGAAGCTTTCTTT
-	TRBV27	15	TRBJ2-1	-	CASSPGWGMDNEQFF	TGTGCCAGCAGTCCCGGTTGGGGCATGGACAATGAGCAGTTCTTC
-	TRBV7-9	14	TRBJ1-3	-	CASSFTAGGNTIYF	TGTGCCAGCAGCTTTACGGCCGGTGGAAACACCATATATTTT
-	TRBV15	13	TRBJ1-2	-	CATSSPQNYGYTF	TGTGCCACCAGCAGTCCGCAGAACTATGGCTACACCTTC
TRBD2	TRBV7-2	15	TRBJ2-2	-	CASSLRGGQIGELFF	TGTGCCAGCAGCTTGCGGGGGGGCCAAATCGGGGAGCTGTTTTTT
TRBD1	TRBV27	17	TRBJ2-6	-	CASSFDRGRTGANVLTF	TGTGCCAGCAGTTTTGACAGGGGGCGTACTGGGGCCAACGTCCTGACTTTC
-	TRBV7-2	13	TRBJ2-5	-	CASSLHIGETQYF	TGTGCCAGCAGTTTGCACATTGGAGAGACCCAGTACTTC
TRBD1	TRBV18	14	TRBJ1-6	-	CASSPGQGYSPLHF	TGTGCCAGCTCACCGGGACAGGGGTATTCACCCCTCCACTTT
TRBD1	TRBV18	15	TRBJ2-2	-	CASSPLGQGTGELFF	TGTGCCAGCTCACCCCTCGGACAGGGAACCGGGGAGCTGTTTTTT
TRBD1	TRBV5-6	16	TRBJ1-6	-	CASSPWGQWRVSPLHF	TGTGCCAGCAGCCCTTGGGGACAGTGGAGGGTTTCACCCCTCCACTTT
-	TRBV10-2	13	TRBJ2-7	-	CASSQLGPSEQYF	TGCGCCAGCTCGCAGCTCGGACCCTCCGAGCAGTACTTC
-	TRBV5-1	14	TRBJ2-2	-	CASSFGSLSGELFF	TGCGCCAGCAGCTTTGGGAGTTTGTCCGGGGAGCTGTTTTTT
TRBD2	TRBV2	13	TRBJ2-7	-	CASGTSGRNEQYF	TGTGCCAGCGGAACTAGCGGGAGAAACGAGCAGTACTTC
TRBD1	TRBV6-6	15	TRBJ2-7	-	CASVRETGGFHEQYF	TGTGCCAGCGTGCGGGAGACAGGGGGTTTTCACGAGCAGTACTTC
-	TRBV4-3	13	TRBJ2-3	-	CASSHRDREAQYF	TGCGCCAGCAGCCACAGAGACAGGGAGGCGCAGTATTTT
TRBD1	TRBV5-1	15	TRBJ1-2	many	CASSFSGQGAVGYTF	TGCGCCAGCAGCTTTTCGGGACAGGGGGCCGTTGGCTACACCTTC
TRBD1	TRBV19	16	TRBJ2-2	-	CASSMGQGAGTGELFF	TGTGCCAGTAGTATGGGCCAGGGGGCGGGCACCGGGGAGCTGTTTTTT
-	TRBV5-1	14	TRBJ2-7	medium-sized	CASSLQAGPYEQYF	TGCGCCAGCAGCCTACAGGCCGGACCCTACGAGCAGTACTTC
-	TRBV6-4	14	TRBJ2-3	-	CASSSMASTDTQYF	TGTGCCAGCAGTAGCATGGCGAGCACAGATACGCAGTATTTT
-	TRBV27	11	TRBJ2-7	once	CASRQGGEQYF	TGTGCCAGCAGGCAAGGTGGCGAGCAGTACTTC